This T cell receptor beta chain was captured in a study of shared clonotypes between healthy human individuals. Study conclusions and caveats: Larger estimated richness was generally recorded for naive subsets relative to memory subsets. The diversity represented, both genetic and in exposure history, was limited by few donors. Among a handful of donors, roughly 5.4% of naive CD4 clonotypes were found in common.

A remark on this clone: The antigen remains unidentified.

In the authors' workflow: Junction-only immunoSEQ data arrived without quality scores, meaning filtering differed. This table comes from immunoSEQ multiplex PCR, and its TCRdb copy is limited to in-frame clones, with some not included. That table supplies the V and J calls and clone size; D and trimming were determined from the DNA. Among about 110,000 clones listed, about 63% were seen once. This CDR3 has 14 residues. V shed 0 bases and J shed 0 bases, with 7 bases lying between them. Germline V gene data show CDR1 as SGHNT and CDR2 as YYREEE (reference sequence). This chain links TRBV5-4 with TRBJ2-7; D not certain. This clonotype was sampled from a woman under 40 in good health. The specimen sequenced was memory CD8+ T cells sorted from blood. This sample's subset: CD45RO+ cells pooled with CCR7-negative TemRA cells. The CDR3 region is CASSLEAGSYEQYF. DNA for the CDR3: TGTGCCAGCAGCTTGGAGGCAGGCTCCTACGAGCAGTACTTC. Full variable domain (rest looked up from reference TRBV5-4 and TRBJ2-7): ETGVTQSPTHLIKTRGQQVTLRCSSQSGHNTVSWYQQALGQGPQFIFQYYREEENGRGNFPPRFSGLQFPNYSSELNVNALELDDSALYLCASSLEAGSYEQYFGPGTRLTVT.